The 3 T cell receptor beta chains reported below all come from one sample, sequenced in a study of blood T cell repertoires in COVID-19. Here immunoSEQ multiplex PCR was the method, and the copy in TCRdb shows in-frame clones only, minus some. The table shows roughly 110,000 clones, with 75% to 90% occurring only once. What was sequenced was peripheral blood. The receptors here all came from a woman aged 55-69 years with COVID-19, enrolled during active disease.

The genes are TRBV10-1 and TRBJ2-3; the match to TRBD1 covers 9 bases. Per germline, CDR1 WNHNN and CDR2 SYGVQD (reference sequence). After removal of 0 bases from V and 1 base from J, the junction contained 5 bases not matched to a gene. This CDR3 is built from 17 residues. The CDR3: CASSESARTGGTDTQYF. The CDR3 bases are TGCGCCAGCAGTGAGTCCGCCCGGACAGGGGGCACAGATACGCAGTATTTT.

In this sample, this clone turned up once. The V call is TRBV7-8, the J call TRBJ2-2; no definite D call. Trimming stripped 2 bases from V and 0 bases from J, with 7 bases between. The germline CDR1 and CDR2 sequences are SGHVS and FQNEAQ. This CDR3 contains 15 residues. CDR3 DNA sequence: TGTGCCAGCAGCTTACTGGCCGCGAACACCGGGGAGCTGTTTTTT. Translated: CASSLLAANTGELFF.

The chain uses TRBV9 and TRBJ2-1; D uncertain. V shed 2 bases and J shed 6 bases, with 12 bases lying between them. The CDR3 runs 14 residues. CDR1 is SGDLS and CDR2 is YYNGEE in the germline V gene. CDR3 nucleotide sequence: TGTGCCAGCAGCGTCTCCCCACAGAGCAATGAGCAGTTCTTC. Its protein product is CASSVSPQSNEQFF.